This T cell receptor beta chain stems from a study of blood T cell repertoires in COVID-19. Across the whole study: The United States, Italy and Spain were the sources of the acute and convalescent COVID-19 samples. PBMCs, B-cell-depleted T cells, or T cells were the source of the cDNA or gDNA that made up the material.

The ends were cut back, 0 bases at V and 7 bases at J, with 10 bases in the middle. The CDR3 runs to 14 residues. Germline V CDR1 and CDR2: LGHNT, FRNRAP. In the original processing: Researchers report that nucleated cell counts were estimated from reference gene primer amplification. Sequencing was performed with immunoSEQ multiplex PCR; in TCRdb, only in-frame clones are kept and a portion is missing. Clone size and the V and J calls come from that table; the DNA yielded D and trimming. Here the sample spans fewer than 200,000 clones, over 60% being singletons. The specimen sequenced was peripheral blood. The chain combines TRBV12-5 with TRBJ2-1; tentatively, D is TRBD2 (5 bases). The TCR originated in a woman aged 80 or over with acute or convalescent COVID-19. The CDR3 DNA reads TGTGCTAGTGGTTTGGTAGACGGGGTTAATGAGCAGTTCTTC. It encodes CASGLVDGVNEQFF. Drawing the rest from reference TRBV12-5 and TRBJ2-1, the complete variable domain is DARVTQTPRHKVTEMGQEVTMRCQPILGHNTVFWYRQTMMQGLELLAYFRNRAPLDDSGMPKDRFSAEMPDATLATLKIQPSEPRDSAVYFCASGLVDGVNEQFFGPGTRLTVL.